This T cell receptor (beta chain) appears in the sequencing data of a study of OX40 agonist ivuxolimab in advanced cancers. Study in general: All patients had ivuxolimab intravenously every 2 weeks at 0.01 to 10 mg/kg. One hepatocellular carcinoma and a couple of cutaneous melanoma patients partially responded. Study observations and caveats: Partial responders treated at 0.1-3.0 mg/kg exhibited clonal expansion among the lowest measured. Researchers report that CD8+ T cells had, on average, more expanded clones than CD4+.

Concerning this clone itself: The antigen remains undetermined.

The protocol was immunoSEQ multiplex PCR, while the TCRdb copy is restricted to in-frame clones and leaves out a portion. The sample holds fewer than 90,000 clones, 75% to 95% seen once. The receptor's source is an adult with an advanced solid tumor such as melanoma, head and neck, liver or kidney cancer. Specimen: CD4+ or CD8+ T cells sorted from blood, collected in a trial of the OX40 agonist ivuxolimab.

The CDR3 sequence: CASRLAGGPYEQYF. In nucleotides, the CDR3 is TGTGCCAGCCGACTAGCGGGAGGACCCTACGAGCAGTACTTC. This rearrangement joins TRBV6-5 to TRBJ2-7, with TRBD2 matching 13 bases. Trimming removed 8 bases from V and 2 bases from J; junction bases left unmatched: 3. CDR3 size: 14 residues. Germline values: CDR1 MNHEY, CDR2 SVGAGI.